The next 15 T cell receptor beta chains were all read from a single sample in a study of CD8+ T cells in alopecia areata. As for treatment: oral pan-JAK inhibitor, 5-10 mg twice daily. Sequencing templates came from extracted RNA that was reverse transcribed into cDNA. Measured with immunoSEQ multiplex PCR; TCRdb has only the in-frame clones, and not every one. This table has about 120,000 clones, approximately 60% appearing once. The sequencing used CD4+ T cells sorted from blood, collected at week 4, from a patient treated with tofacitinib. The receptors stem from a human donor with alopecia areata.

Only a few counts were recorded for this clone. The chain recombines TRBV29-1 with TRBJ2-7; tentatively, D is TRBD1 or TRBD2 (5 bases each). Trimming left V 6 bases short and J 0 bases short, with 12 bases between. This CDR3 is 13 amino acids long. Germline CDR1 SQVTM, CDR2 ANQGSEA. The CDR3 spells CSVRDGGSYEQYF. CDR3 nucleotide sequence: TGCAGCGTCCGGGACGGAGGCTCCTACGAGCAGTACTTC.

The rearrangement links TRBV9 to TRBJ2-5; TRBD1 aligns across 9 bases. The V gene end was trimmed by 6 bases and the J gene end by 0 bases; junction bases not matched to a gene: 6. This CDR3 is 15 amino acids long. Looked up from germline, CDR1 is SGDLS and CDR2 is YYNGEE. The CDR3 reads CASNQGDRDQETQYF. The CDR3 DNA reads TGTGCCAGCAACCAAGGGGACAGGGACCAAGAGACCCAGTACTTC.

This rearrangement joins TRBV5-6 to TRBJ2-5, with 15 bases lining up with TRBD2. Germline CDR1 and CDR2: SGHDT and YYEEEE. The CDR3 runs to 15 residues. V lost 3 bases and J lost 4; bases outside the gene matches: 1. CDR3 region: CASSWGLAGGETQYF. CDR3 DNA sequence: TGTGCCAGCAGCTGGGGACTAGCGGGGGGAGAGACCCAGTACTTC.

This clone was seen a single time. J is TRBJ1-1 and V is TRBV23-1; TRBD1 agrees at 11 bases. TRBV23-1 is known as an ORF, though its function is uncertain. The CDR3 spans 13 residues. V trimming: 8 bases; J trimming: 7 bases; junction bases outside the gene matches: 6. CDR3 sequence: CASLDRGPIEAFF. The CDR3 bases are TGCGCCAGCCTGGACAGGGGGCCGATTGAAGCTTTCTTT.

This rearrangement joins TRBV27 to TRBJ1-2; TRBD1 is a possible D gene (5 bases). V shed 2 bases and J shed 9 bases, with 16 bases lying between them. Germline CDR1 MNHEY, CDR2 SMNVEV (reference sequence). The CDR3 runs to 14 residues. The CDR3 DNA sequence: TGTGCCAGCAGTTTAAGGCCCAGGGCGGAGAGCTACACCTTC. Protein: CASSLRPRAESYTF.

This clone showed up just a few times. This rearrangement joins TRBV18 to TRBJ1-2; no reliable D call. Germline V gene lookup returns CDR1 KGHSH and CDR2 LQKENI. Deletions cut 3 bases from V and 3 bases from J, with 8 bases between. The CDR3 is made up of 13 amino acids. CDR3 protein: CASSPGRDYGYTF. DNA for the CDR3: TGTGCCAGCTCACCGGGGAGAGACTATGGCTACACCTTC.

The chain uses TRBV5-4 and TRBJ2-3; 10 bases match TRBD2. CDR1 is SGHNT and CDR2 is YYREEE in the germline V gene (reference sequence). V gave up 2 bases and J gave up 4 bases; unmatched junction bases: 10. The CDR3 sequence is 17 residues long. For the CDR3, the DNA is TGTGCCAGCAGCTTAGATTTAAGCGGGGGGGAGGCAGATACGCAGTATTTT. Translating gives CASSLDLSGGEADTQYF.

V usage is TRBV9 and J usage is TRBJ2-1; D may be TRBD1 (5 bases). The V gene's germline CDR1 is SGDLS and CDR2 YYNGEE. V was trimmed by 2 bases and J by 6 bases, leaving 9 bases between them. The CDR3 is made up of 13 amino acids. DNA of the CDR3: TGTGCCAGCAGCGTGCAGCAGGGCAATGAGCAGTTCTTC. This sequence encodes CASSVQQGNEQFF.

The chain has TRBV18 and TRBJ1-2; TRBD1 agrees at 9 bases. J lost 2 bases, V lost 4 bases, and 8 bases had no gene match. Germline V gene lookup returns CDR1 KGHSH and CDR2 LQKENI. There are 16 residues in the CDR3. CDR3 DNA: TGTGCCAGCTCACTCAATGCCGGGACAGGGAACTATGGCTACACCTTC. This codes for CASSLNAGTGNYGYTF.

The V call is TRBV6-6, the J call TRBJ2-3; 13 bases agree with TRBD2. Germline CDR1 MNHNY, CDR2 SVGAGI (reference sequence). The CDR3 totals 16 residues. The junction had 5 bases not matched to a gene; V was cut back by 6 bases and J by 2 bases. DNA of the CDR3: TGTGCCAGCAGGCGGACTAGCGGGGGATACACAGATACGCAGTATTTT. It translates to CASRRTSGGYTDTQYF.

The chain links TRBV9 to TRBJ2-5, with 8 nucleotides matching TRBD2. The CDR3 has 15 residues. The trim removed 0 bases at V and 5 bases at J, leaving 6 bases unmatched. The germline V gene has CDR1 SGDLS and CDR2 YYNGEE. DNA for the CDR3: TGTGCCAGCAGCGTAGGTCCAGCGGGAGAGGAGACCCAGTACTTC. This translates into CASSVGPAGEETQYF.

The CDR3, as DNA: TGTGCCTGGAGTCTACGGACGTCGGCAAATGGCTACACCTTC. Protein: CAWSLRTSANGYTF. The chain couples TRBV30 to TRBJ1-2; D is unclear. Trimming stripped 2 bases from V and 6 bases from J, with 16 bases between. The CDR3 is made up of 14 amino acids. Germline V gives CDR1 GTSNPN, CDR2 SVGIG (reference sequence).

This chain's CDR3 is CASSQDPPGSSGNTIYF. DNA of the CDR3: TGCGCCAGCAGCCAAGATCCCCCAGGGAGCTCTGGAAACACCATATATTTT. The chain combines TRBV4-3 with TRBJ1-3, with D tentatively TRBD1 (5 bases). Trimming pared 0 bases from V and 0 bases from J, leaving 12 bases between. CDR1 is LGHNA, CDR2 YSLEER, per germline. The CDR3 covers 17 residues.

V usage is TRBV28 and J usage is TRBJ1-5; no clear D. The CDR3 contains 12 residues. Per germline, CDR1 MDHEN and CDR2 SYDVKM. With 8 bases removed from V and 0 bases from J, the gap between germline ends came to 5 bases. The CDR3 sequence is CASQDSNQPQHF. The CDR3 DNA reads as TGTGCCAGCCAGGATAGCAATCAGCCCCAGCATTTT.

The chain combines TRBV7-3 with TRBJ1-5; perhaps TRBD1 as D (6 bases). Deletions cut 4 bases from V and 0 bases from J, with 13 bases between. This CDR3 is built from 16 residues. The germline CDR1 and CDR2 sequences are SGHTA and FQGTGA. The DNA of the CDR3 is TGTGCCAGCAGCTCCCCTGACAGGTATAGCAATCAGCCCCAGCATTTT. Translation: CASSSPDRYSNQPQHF. Full variable domain (rest looked up from reference TRBV7-3 and TRBJ1-5): GAGVSQTPSNKVTEKGKYVELRCDPISGHTALYWYRQSLGQGPEFLIYFQGTGAADDSGLPNDRFFAVRPEGSVSTLKIQRTERGDSAVYLCASSSPDRYSNQPQHFGDGTRLSIL.